The 8 T cell receptor beta chains presented below share a single source sample, sequenced in a study of Tregs in tolerant kidney transplant recipients. Method: immunoSEQ multiplex PCR; TCRdb's copy keeps in-frame clones and lacks some. This table holds roughly 49,000 clones, 91% found once. Specimen: Tregs from blood. The receptors here all came from a human donor in good health.

CDR3 sequence reads: CASSTSDGGEQYF. DNA of the CDR3: TGCGCCAGCAGCACCTCCGACGGAGGCGAGCAGTACTTC. The gene calls are TRBV5-1 and TRBJ2-7; D might be TRBD2 (5 bases). The CDR3 is 13 amino acids. The germline V and J ends were trimmed by 4 bases and 6 bases, with 14 bases remaining between them. Germline-derived CDR1 and CDR2 are SGHRS and YFSETQ.

Concerning this clone: The sample carries other DNA sequences with the same CDR3. This rearrangement joins TRBV5-4 to TRBJ1-2; 9 bases agree with TRBD1. Losses at the gene ends were 3 bases for V and 7 bases for J; bases not matched to a gene: 10. The CDR3 runs to 15 residues. CDR1 SGHNT and CDR2 YYREEE come from the germline V gene (reference sequence). As DNA, the CDR3 is TGTGCCAGCAGCTCCCCACGACAGGGGGTGGGTGGCTACACCTTC. Translating gives CASSSPRQGVGGYTF.

The chain employs TRBV7-9 and TRBJ1-2, with 12 bases aligning to TRBD1. The CDR3 has 14 amino acids. V was clipped by 5 bases and J by 9 bases; unmatched bases: 7. Germline CDR1 reads SEHNR; CDR2 reads FQNEAQ (reference sequence). The CDR3 DNA sequence: TGTGCCAGCAGCAAACCGGGACAGGGGGCTCGCTACACCTTC. Its translation is CASSKPGQGARYTF.

The V and J genes are TRBV7-9 and TRBJ2-5; TRBD1 aligns across 10 bases. The DNA end lines up better with TRBJ2-7; the J call may be wrong. The CDR3 is 15 amino acids. Per the germline V gene, CDR1 is SEHNR and CDR2 is FQNEAQ (reference sequence). CDR3 residues: CASSPRTGGYYEQYF. The CDR3 region has the DNA TGTGCCAGCAGCCCTAGGACAGGGGGTTATTACGAGCAGTACTTC.

The chain couples TRBV7-9 to TRBJ1-1; 7 bases fit TRBD1. The germline CDR1 and CDR2 sequences are SEHNR and FQNEAQ (reference sequence). The V gene end was trimmed by 2 bases and the J gene end by 1 base; junction bases not matched to a gene: 7. CDR3 length: 16 residues. The CDR3 is CASSLSGGGKNTEAFF. The CDR3 DNA is TGTGCCAGCAGCTTATCAGGGGGAGGGAAGAACACTGAAGCTTTCTTT.

The V call is TRBV27, the J call TRBJ2-1; D gene ambiguous. CDR1 is MNHEY, CDR2 SMNVEV, per germline (reference sequence). CDR3 length equals 13 residues. V lost 3 bases and J 5 bases, leaving 8 bases between the germline ends. The CDR3 bases are TGTGCCAGCAGTTTTTGGGAAAACAATGAGCAGTTCTTC. This encodes CASSFWENNEQFF.

This clone was found once. The genes are TRBV5-1 and TRBJ2-7, with 9 bases aligning to TRBD1. The CDR3 sequence is 14 residues long. Germline V gives CDR1 SGHRS, CDR2 YFSETQ. Trimming cost V 0 bases and J 4 bases; bases outside gene matches: 2. The CDR3 sequence: CASSLVGQGYEQYF. The CDR3 DNA is TGCGCCAGCAGCTTGGTGGGACAGGGTTACGAGCAGTACTTC.

This chain uses TRBV19 with TRBJ2-2, with D unclear. The CDR3 has 11 amino acids. V was cut by 5 bases and J by 5 bases, with 3 bases left in between. The germline V gene encodes CDR1 LNHDA and CDR2 SQIVND (reference sequence). CDR3 nucleotide sequence: TGTGCCAGTAGTGTGACCGGGGAGCTGTTTTTT. Encoded protein: CASSVTGELFF.